These 10 T cell receptor beta chains share one sample of origin, sequenced in a study of blood T cell repertoires in COVID-19. The table came from immunoSEQ multiplex PCR; TCRdb's copy has only in-frame clones and leaves some out. The table shows some 290,000 clones, with roughly 91% occurring only once. The sequenced material came from peripheral blood. These receptors were taken from a woman in her 30s with COVID-19, enrolled during active disease.

This chain uses TRBV29-1 with TRBJ2-6, with TRBD1 matching 9 bases. This CDR3 is 18 amino acids long. The ends lost 6 bases at V and 0 bases at J; junction bases unmatched: 12. Germline V gene sequence: CDR1 SQVTM, CDR2 ANQGSEA. The DNA of the CDR3 is TGCAGCGTGGCCGCCGGGACAGGGTTTAGCTCTGGGGCCAACGTCCTGACTTTC. Its protein product is CSVAAGTGFSSGANVLTF.

This clone was found once. The V call is TRBV11-3, the J call TRBJ2-3; TRBD2 matches 7 bases. CDR1 and CDR2 (germline): SGHNT, YENEEA. Losses at the gene ends were 5 bases for V and 0 bases for J; bases not matched to a gene: 8. CDR3 size: 16 residues. CDR3 nucleotides: TGTGCCAGCAGCCCGACGGGGGGTCTTAGCACAGATACGCAGTATTTT. Translated, it gives CASSPTGGLSTDTQYF.

The chain couples TRBV11-2 to TRBJ1-4; D not resolved. Looked up from germline, CDR1 is SGHAT and CDR2 is FQNNGV. With 0 bases removed from V and 8 bases from J, the gap between germline ends came to 19 bases. There are 17 residues in the CDR3. CDR3 sequence reads: CASSLDQRVLSSEKLFF. CDR3 sequence (DNA): TGTGCCAGCAGCTTAGATCAGCGGGTTTTATCATCGGAAAAACTGTTTTTT.

The rearrangement joins TRBV6-5 to TRBJ2-7; unclear D gene. CDR1 and CDR2 from the germline V gene are MNHEY and SVGAGI. V shed 8 bases and J shed 2 bases, with 13 bases lying between them. The CDR3 contains 13 residues. In DNA form, the CDR3 reads TGTGCCAGCCGAGAACCCGCAACCTACGAGCAGTACTTC. It yields the protein CASREPATYEQYF.

The genes are TRBV5-6 and TRBJ1-1; TRBD1 aligns across 8 bases. Trimming cost V 2 bases and J 0 bases; bases outside gene matches: 3. This CDR3 is built from 15 residues. CDR1 is SGHDT, CDR2 YYEEEE, per germline. CDR3 coding DNA: TGTGCCAGCAGCTTTTGGGACAGGATGAACACTGAAGCTTTCTTT. Translated, it gives CASSFWDRMNTEAFF.

This sequence joins TRBV18 and TRBJ2-7, with 9 positions matching TRBD1. There are 14 residues in the CDR3. The germline V gene encodes CDR1 KGHSH and CDR2 LQKENI. The V segment lost 8 bases and the J segment 7 bases; nucleotides outside the gene matches: 12. CDR3 nucleotide sequence: TGTGCCAGCACGCGACAGGGGGACCTGGTGGAGCAGTACTTC. Translation: CASTRQGDLVEQYF.

A remark on this clone: Within the sample, other DNA sequences also encode this same CDR3. J is TRBJ1-2 and V is TRBV12-3 or TRBV12-4, with D uncertain. The CDR3 extends over 11 amino acids. V was clipped by 5 bases and J by 4 bases, with 5 bases between them. In DNA, the CDR3 is TGTGCCAGCAGTCGGGGCTATGGCTACACCTTC. Protein product: CASSRGYGYTF.

This chain uses TRBV11-2 with TRBJ1-5; 7 bases are a match to TRBD1. V shed 3 bases, J shed 7 bases, and the junction held 12 bases outside the gene matches. The CDR3 has 16 residues. Germline-derived CDR1 and CDR2 are SGHAT and FQNNGV. Here the CDR3 DNA reads TGTGCCAGCAGCTTTACAGGGGCTGCCATGAGACAGCCCCAGCATTTT. This gives the protein CASSFTGAAMRQPQHF.

V gene TRBV27 combines with J gene TRBJ1-2, with 9 nucleotides matching TRBD1. J was trimmed by 7 bases and V by 4 bases; bases with no gene match: 7. From germline, CDR1 is MNHEY and CDR2 SMNVEV (reference sequence). The CDR3 is 14 amino acids. CDR3 residues: CASSYWDRVGGYTF. DNA for the CDR3: TGTGCCAGCAGTTACTGGGACAGGGTGGGTGGCTACACCTTC.

The V and J genes are TRBV21-1 and TRBJ2-1; the D call TRBD2 from the table was never checked on the DNA. TRBV21-1 is designated a pseudogene. The CDR3 totals 16 residues. For the CDR3, the DNA is TGTGCCAGCACCGAACGACTAGCGGAGATCTACAATGAGCAGTTCTTC. It yields the protein CASTERLAEIYNEQFF.